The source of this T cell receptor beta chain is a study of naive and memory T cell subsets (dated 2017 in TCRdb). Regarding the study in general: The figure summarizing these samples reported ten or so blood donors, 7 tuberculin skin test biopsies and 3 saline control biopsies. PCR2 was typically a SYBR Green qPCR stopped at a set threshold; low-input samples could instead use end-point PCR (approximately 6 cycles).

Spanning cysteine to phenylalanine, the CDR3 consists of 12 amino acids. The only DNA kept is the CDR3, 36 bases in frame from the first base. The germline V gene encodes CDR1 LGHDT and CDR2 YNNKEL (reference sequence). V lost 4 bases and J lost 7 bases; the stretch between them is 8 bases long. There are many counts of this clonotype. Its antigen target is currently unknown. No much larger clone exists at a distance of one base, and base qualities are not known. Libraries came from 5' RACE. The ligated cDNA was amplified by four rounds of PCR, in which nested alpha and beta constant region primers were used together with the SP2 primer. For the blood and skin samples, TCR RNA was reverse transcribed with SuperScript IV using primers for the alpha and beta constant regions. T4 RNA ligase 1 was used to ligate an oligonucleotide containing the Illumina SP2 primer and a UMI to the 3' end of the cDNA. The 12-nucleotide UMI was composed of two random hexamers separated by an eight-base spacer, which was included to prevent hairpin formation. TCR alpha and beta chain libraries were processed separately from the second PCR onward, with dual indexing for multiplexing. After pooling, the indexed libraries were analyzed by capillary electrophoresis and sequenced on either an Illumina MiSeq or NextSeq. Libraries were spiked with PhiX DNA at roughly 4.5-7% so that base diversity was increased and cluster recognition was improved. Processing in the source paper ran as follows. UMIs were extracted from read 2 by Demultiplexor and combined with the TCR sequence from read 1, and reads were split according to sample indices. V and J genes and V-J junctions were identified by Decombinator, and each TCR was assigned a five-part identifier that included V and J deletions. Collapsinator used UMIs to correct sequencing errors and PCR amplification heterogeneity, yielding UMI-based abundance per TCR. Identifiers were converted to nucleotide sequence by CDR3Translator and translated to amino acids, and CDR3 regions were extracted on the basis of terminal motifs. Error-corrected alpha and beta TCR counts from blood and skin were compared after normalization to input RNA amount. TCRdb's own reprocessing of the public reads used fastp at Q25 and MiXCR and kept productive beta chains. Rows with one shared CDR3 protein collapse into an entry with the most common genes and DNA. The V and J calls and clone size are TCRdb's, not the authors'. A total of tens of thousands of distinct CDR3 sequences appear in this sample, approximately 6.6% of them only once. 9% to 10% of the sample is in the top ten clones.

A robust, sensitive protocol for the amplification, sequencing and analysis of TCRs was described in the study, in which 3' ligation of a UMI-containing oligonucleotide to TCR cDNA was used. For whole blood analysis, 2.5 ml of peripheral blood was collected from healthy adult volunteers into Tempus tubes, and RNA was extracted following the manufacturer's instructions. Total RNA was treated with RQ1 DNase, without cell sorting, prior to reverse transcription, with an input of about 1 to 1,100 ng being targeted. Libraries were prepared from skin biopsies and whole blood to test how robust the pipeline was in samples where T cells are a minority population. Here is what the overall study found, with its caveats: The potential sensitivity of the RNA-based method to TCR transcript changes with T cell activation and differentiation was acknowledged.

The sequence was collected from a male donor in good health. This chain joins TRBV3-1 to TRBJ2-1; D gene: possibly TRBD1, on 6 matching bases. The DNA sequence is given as TGTGCCAGCAGCCGAGGGGGAAATGAGCAGTTCTTC. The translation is CASSRGGNEQFF.